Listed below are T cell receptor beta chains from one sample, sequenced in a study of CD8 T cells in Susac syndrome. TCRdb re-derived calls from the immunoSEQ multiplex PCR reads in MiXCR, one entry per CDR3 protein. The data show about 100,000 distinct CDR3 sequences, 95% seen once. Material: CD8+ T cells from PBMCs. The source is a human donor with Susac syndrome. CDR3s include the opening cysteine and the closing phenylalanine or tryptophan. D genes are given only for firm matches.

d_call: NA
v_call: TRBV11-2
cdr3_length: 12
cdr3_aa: CASSPPADTQYF

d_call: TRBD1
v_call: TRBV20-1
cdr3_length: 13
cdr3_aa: CSADRAGTDTQYF

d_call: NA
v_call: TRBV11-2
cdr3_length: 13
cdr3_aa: CASSPMSSYEQYF

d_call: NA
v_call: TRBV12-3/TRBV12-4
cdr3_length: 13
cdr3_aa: CASSGQLYNEQFF

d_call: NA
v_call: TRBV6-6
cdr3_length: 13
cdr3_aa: CASSYGARETQYF

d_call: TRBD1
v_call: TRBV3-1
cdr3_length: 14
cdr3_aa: CASSGARGRDEQFF

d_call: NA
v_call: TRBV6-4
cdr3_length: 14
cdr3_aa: CASSDRDHTDTQYF

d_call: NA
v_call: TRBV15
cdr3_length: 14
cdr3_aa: CATSRDAAVGGYTF

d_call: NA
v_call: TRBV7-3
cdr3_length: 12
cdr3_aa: CASTRRVEGYTF

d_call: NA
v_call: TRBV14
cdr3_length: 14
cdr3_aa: CASSQSGQYNEQFF

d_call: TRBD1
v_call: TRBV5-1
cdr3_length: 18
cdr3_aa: CASSLDTARTGGDYGYTF

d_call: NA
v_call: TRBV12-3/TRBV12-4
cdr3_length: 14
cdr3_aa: CASSLTARRSIQYF

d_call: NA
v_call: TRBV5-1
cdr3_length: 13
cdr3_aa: CASSPIPGQPQHF